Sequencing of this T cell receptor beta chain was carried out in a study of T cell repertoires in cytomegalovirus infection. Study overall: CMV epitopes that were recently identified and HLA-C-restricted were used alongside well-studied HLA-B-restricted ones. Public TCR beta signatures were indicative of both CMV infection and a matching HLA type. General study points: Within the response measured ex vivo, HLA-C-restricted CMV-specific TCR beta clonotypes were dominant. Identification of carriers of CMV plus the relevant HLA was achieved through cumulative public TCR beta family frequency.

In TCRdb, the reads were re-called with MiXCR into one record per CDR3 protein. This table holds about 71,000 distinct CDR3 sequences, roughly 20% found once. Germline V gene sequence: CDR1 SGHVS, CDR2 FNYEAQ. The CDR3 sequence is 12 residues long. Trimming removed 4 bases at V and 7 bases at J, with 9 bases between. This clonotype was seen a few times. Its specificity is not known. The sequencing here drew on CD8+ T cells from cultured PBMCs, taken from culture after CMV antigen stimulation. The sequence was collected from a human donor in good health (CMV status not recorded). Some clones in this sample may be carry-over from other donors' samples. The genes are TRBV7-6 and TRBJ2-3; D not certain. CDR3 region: CASSSLENTQYF. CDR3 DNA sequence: TGTGCCAGCAGCTCTCTAGAGAATACGCAGTATTTT. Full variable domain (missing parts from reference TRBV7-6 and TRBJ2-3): GAGVSQSPRYKVTKRGQDVALRCDPISGHVSLYWYRQALGQGPEFLTYFNYEAQQDKSGLPNDRFSAERPEGSISTLTIQRTEQRDSAMYRCASSSLENTQYFGPGTRLTVL.